The entry below gives a single T cell receptor (beta chain) sequence along with its context. Its target is not known. This entry belongs to a study of cytomegalovirus exposure and HLA in healthy donors. Overall study results and limits: HLA restriction was apparent for most CMV-associated TCR beta chains in a later analysis. Across all donors, roughly uniform sequencing depth was an assumption of the presence/absence analyses.

The CDR3 is 16 residues long. The V gene end was trimmed by 1 base and the J gene end by 1 base; junction bases not matched to a gene: 5. CDR1 is SGHTA and CDR2 is FQGNSA in the germline V gene. Use of 60 Vbeta and 13 Jbeta primers characterized the PCR. Sequencing used immunoSEQ multiplex PCR; TCRdb keeps in-frame clones, though not all of them. There are fewer than 200,000 clones in the sample; about 80% occur only once, and around 0.96% lies in the top ten. The material sequenced was PBMCs. The receptor's source is a woman in her 50s in good health and CMV-seropositive. The chain uses TRBV7-2 and TRBJ2-7, with TRBD1 identical over 9 bases. The CDR3 DNA follows: TGTGCCAGCAGCTTAGTGGGGGGGACAGGGTCCTACGAGCAGTACTTC. Residues: CASSLVGGTGSYEQYF.